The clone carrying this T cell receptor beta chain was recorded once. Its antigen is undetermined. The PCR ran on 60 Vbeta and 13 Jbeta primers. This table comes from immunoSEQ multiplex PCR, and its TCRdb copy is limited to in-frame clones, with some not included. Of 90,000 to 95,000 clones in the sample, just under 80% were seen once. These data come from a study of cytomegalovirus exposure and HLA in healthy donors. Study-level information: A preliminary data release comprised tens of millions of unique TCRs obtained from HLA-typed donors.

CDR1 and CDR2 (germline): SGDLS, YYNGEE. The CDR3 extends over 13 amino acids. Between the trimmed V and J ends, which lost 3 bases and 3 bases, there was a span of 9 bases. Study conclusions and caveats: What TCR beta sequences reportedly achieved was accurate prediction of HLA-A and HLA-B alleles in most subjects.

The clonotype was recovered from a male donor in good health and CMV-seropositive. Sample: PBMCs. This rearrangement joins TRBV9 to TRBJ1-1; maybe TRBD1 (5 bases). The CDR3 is CASSARGDTEAFF. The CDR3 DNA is TGTGCCAGCAGCGCACGGGGGGACACTGAAGCTTTCTTT.